This T cell receptor beta chain was sequenced in a study of beta chain features in type 1 diabetes. Study conclusions and caveats: Patients with type 1 diabetes carried fewer insertions and had more deletions at their VDJ junctions. All four CD4+ subsets of Type 1 diabetes patients contained TCRB CDR3s that were moderately but significantly shorter.

This clone was seen only a few times. Its matching antigen is unknown. This CDR3 region has 13 residues. Per germline, CDR1 SEHNR and CDR2 FQNEAQ (reference sequence). With V trimmed by 8 bases and J by 7 bases, 10 bases remained unmatched. Sorting with CD45RO/CCR7/CD25/CD127/CD95/CD27 yielded naive, central memory, regulatory and stem-like memory CD4+ cells. Every isolated RNA sample was fully reverse transcribed, so sequencing captured expressed TCRB transcripts. Using immunoSEQ multiplex PCR, the repertoire was profiled, and TCRdb retains in-frame clones only, with some absent. The table lists a few hundred thousand clones, roughly 13% of them singletons.

V usage is TRBV7-9 and J usage is TRBJ1-2; 7 bases map to TRBD1. Sequences were obtained from naive CD4+ T cells from blood. The clonotype was recovered from a man aged 30 to 39 with type 1 diabetes. The CDR3 region has the DNA TGTGCCAGCCTCCAGGCAGGGGGTAGTGGCTACACCTTC. This gives the protein CASLQAGGSGYTF.